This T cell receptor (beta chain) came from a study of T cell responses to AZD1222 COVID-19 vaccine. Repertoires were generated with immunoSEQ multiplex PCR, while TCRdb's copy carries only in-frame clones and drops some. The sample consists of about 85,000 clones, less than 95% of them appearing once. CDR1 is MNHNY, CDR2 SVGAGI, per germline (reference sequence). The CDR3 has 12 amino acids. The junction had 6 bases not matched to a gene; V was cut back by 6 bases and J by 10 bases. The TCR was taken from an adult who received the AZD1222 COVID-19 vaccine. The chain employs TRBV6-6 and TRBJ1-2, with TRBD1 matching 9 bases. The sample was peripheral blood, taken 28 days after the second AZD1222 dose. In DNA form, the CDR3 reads TGTGCCAGCAGGCCGGGACAGGGATCCTACACCTTC. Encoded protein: CASRPGQGSYTF.